These 31 T cell receptor beta chains were sequenced from one sample in a study of shared clonotypes between healthy human individuals. Profiled with immunoSEQ multiplex PCR; TCRdb holds only in-frame clones, not every one. The sample carries 950,000 to 1,300,000 clones, under 80% recorded once. Sequences were obtained from memory CD4+ T cells sorted from blood. Subset noted: CD45RA-negative fraction. The receptor set was obtained from a man between 18 and 29 years old in good health.

The V gene is TRBV4-1, the J gene TRBJ1-1, with D maybe TRBD1 (6 bases). The length of the CDR3 is 16 residues. Germline CDR1 MGHRA, CDR2 YSYEKL. V was cut by 4 bases and J by 1 base, with 16 bases left in between. The CDR3 here is CASSLLPGEWNTEAFF. The DNA of the CDR3 is TGCGCCAGCAGCCTCCTTCCAGGGGAATGGAACACTGAAGCTTTCTTT.

The rearrangement uses TRBV4-1 and TRBJ2-5; D gene unclear. Looked up from germline, CDR1 is MGHRA and CDR2 is YSYEKL. This CDR3 region has 14 residues. The V and J ends lost 3 bases and 5 bases respectively, with 13 bases between them. The CDR3 spells CASSHTGESETQYF. In DNA, the CDR3 is TGCGCCAGCAGCCACACCGGAGAGTCGGAGACCCAGTACTTC.

Points on this clone: Other nucleotide sequences in the sample specify the same CDR3. The V and J genes are TRBV5-1 and TRBJ2-7; no definite D call. Trimming pared 1 base from V and 2 bases from J, leaving 7 bases between. Germline V gene sequence: CDR1 SGHRS, CDR2 YFSETQ. The CDR3 sequence is 13 residues long. The chain's CDR3 is CASSLLAAYEQYF. CDR3 in DNA: TGCGCCAGCAGCTTGCTGGCTGCCTACGAGCAGTACTTC.

This clone is a singleton in its sample. V gene TRBV29-1 combines with J gene TRBJ2-2; weak D call: TRBD2 (5 bases). V lost 5 bases and J 0 bases, leaving 10 bases between the germline ends. The CDR3 sequence is 14 residues long. Germline V gene lookup returns CDR1 SQVTM and CDR2 ANQGSEA. The CDR3 DNA follows: TGCAGCGTTTCTAGCCTAACGAACACCGGGGAGCTGTTTTTT. It yields the protein CSVSSLTNTGELFF.

This clone was counted between two and nine times. The J gene is TRBJ1-2, the V gene TRBV5-1, with D hard to call. Germline V gene data show CDR1 as SGHRS and CDR2 as YFSETQ. This CDR3 contains 13 residues. V lost 2 bases and J 0 bases, leaving 5 bases between the germline ends. CDR3 DNA: TGCGCCAGCAGCTTTACAGCTAACTATGGCTACACCTTC. Residues: CASSFTANYGYTF.

The gene calls are TRBV4-2 and TRBJ1-2; 7 positions agree with TRBD1. The CDR3 runs to 16 residues. V lost 1 base to trimming and J lost 5 bases; unmatched junction nucleotides: 10. Looked up from germline, CDR1 is LGHNA and CDR2 is YNFKEQ. The CDR3 here is CASSQVLGTADYGYTF. The DNA for the CDR3 is TGTGCCAGCAGCCAAGTCCTCGGGACAGCCGATTATGGCTACACCTTC.

J is TRBJ2-1 and V is TRBV2; 10 positions agree with TRBD2. The CDR3 extends over 19 amino acids. The trim removed 6 bases at V and 0 bases at J, leaving 14 bases unmatched. Germline V gene lookup returns CDR1 SNHLY and CDR2 FYNNEI. The CDR3 sequence is CASSGGPSGGQSSYNEQFF. CDR3 bases: TGTGCCAGCAGCGGAGGGCCTAGCGGGGGCCAGAGCTCCTACAATGAGCAGTTCTTC.

The J gene is TRBJ1-5, the V gene TRBV30; D possibly corresponds to TRBD1 (6 bases). V shed 0 bases and J shed 0 bases, with 9 bases lying between them. Germline-derived CDR1 and CDR2 are GTSNPN and SVGIG (reference sequence). CDR3 length: 15 residues. The CDR3 sequence: CAWSVRGISNQPQHF. The CDR3 DNA reads as TGTGCCTGGAGTGTAAGGGGGATTAGCAATCAGCCCCAGCATTTT. The full variable domain, completed using reference TRBV30 and TRBJ1-5, is SQTIHQWPATLVQPVGSPLSLECTVEGTSNPNLYWYRQAAGRGLQLLFYSVGIGQISSEVPQNLSASRPQDRQFILSSKKLLLSDSGFYLCAWSVRGISNQPQHFGDGTRLSIL.

The chain links TRBV18 to TRBJ2-5; 8 positions agree with TRBD1. Per the germline V gene, CDR1 is KGHSH and CDR2 is LQKENI. This CDR3 is built from 16 residues. Trimming cost V 6 bases and J 5 bases; bases outside gene matches: 14. The CDR3 region has the DNA TGTGCCAGCTCCAGAGCTAAGCAGGGGGCTGTGGAGACCCAGTACTTC. Protein: CASSRAKQGAVETQYF.

This chain links TRBV14 with TRBJ2-5; 7 bases map to TRBD2. In germline, CDR1 is SGHDN, CDR2 FVKESK. Germline trimming cut 4 bases from V and 4 bases from J; bases unmatched to any gene: 3. CDR3 length equals 13 residues. CDR3 coding DNA: TGTGCCAGCAGCCTCTGGGGGGGAGAGACCCAGTACTTC. Amino acid sequence: CASSLWGGETQYF.

On this clone: This same CDR3 is encoded by further DNA sequences in the sample. The rearrangement links TRBV2 to TRBJ2-6; D is unclear. The CDR3 contains 14 residues. Germline values: CDR1 SNHLY, CDR2 FYNNEI. V was shortened by 4 bases and J by 0 bases, with 4 bases between the two germline ends. This CDR3 reads CASSVSSGANVLTF. The CDR3 coding sequence is TGTGCCAGCAGTGTAAGCTCTGGGGCCAACGTCCTGACTTTC.

This clone was recorded a few times. V and J are TRBV15 and TRBJ1-5, with D possibly being TRBD1 (6 bases). V lost 3 bases and J lost 4, with 22 bases in between. This CDR3 is built from 18 residues. In germline, CDR1 is LNHNV, CDR2 YYDKDF (reference sequence). The CDR3 loop is CATSSGKTGVEGNQPQHF. DNA for the CDR3: TGTGCCACCAGCAGTGGAAAGACAGGCGTTGAGGGTAATCAGCCCCAGCATTTT.

A remark on this clone: Other DNA sequences from this sample encode an identical CDR3 as well. V is TRBV28 and J is TRBJ1-2, with D unclear. The CDR3 consists of 13 residues. Germline lookup yields CDR1 MDHEN and CDR2 SYDVKM. V dropped 5 bases and J dropped 4 bases, with 11 bases sitting between them. CDR3 sequence reads: CASSEGVGYGYTF. The CDR3 nucleotides read TGTGCCAGCAGTGAAGGAGTTGGCTATGGCTACACCTTC.

A note on this clone: Other DNA sequences in the sample encode the same CDR3. The V call is TRBV28, the J call TRBJ2-7; D is perhaps TRBD2 (6 bases). This CDR3 is built from 13 residues. V was clipped by 4 bases and J by 2 bases, with 9 bases between them. Looked up from germline, CDR1 is MDHEN and CDR2 is SYDVKM. The CDR3 DNA follows: TGTGCCAGCAGTTCAGGAGGGCCCTACGAGCAGTACTTC. Protein sequence: CASSSGGPYEQYF.

In the case of this clone: At the DNA level, this CDR3 is encoded by other sequences in the same sample as well. The chain employs TRBV5-1 and TRBJ1-2, with 9 bases matching TRBD1. The ends lost 4 bases at V and 8 bases at J; junction bases unmatched: 6. Per germline, CDR1 SGHRS and CDR2 YFSETQ. This CDR3 contains 13 residues. The CDR3 region has the DNA TGCGCCAGCAGCCCGGACAGGGGAAAGGGCTACACCTTC. Its translation: CASSPDRGKGYTF.

The chain recombines TRBV7-2 with TRBJ2-2; D is perhaps TRBD1 (5 bases). CDR1 SGHTA and CDR2 FQGNSA come from the germline V gene. The CDR3 consists of 13 residues. The V and J ends lost 7 bases and 1 base respectively, with 7 bases between them. CDR3 DNA: TGTGCCAGCAAGGGGAAGAACACCGGGGAGCTGTTTTTT. Translation gives CASKGKNTGELFF.

The rearrangement uses TRBV5-1 and TRBJ2-3; 7 bases are a match to TRBD2. CDR1 is SGHRS, CDR2 YFSETQ, per germline. This CDR3 has 16 residues. V dropped 0 bases and J dropped 0; count of bases not matched to a gene: 4. In nucleotides, the CDR3 is TGCGCCAGCAGCTTGGCCGGGACTACTAGCACAGATACGCAGTATTTT. Translation gives CASSLAGTTSTDTQYF.

The V gene is TRBV18, the J gene TRBJ1-1; TRBD1 might be the D (5 bases). In germline, CDR1 is KGHSH, CDR2 LQKENI. V was clipped by 3 bases and J by 7 bases, with 12 bases between them. CDR3 length: 13 residues. CDR3 nucleotide sequence: TGTGCCAGCTCACCTGGGACCGATCTTGAAGCTTTCTTT. Amino acids: CASSPGTDLEAFF.

As concerns this clone: Different DNA sequences within this sample yield the same CDR3. J is TRBJ2-7 and V is TRBV7-2; unclear D gene. The germline V and J ends were trimmed by 3 bases and 1 base, with 4 bases remaining between them. The CDR3 runs 12 residues. The germline gives CDR1 SGHTA, CDR2 FQGNSA. The CDR3: CASSFISYEQYF. The DNA of the CDR3 is TGTGCCAGCAGCTTCATTTCCTACGAGCAGTACTTC.

This clone was seen only a few times. The CDR3 loop reads CASSMRVEAFF. The CDR3 DNA reads as TGTGCCAGTAGTATGAGGGTTGAAGCTTTCTTT. The rearrangement uses TRBV19 and TRBJ1-1; D is unclear. CDR1 and CDR2 from the germline V gene are LNHDA and SQIVND (reference sequence). The V end was cut by 3 bases, the J end by 7 bases, with 6 bases between. This CDR3 contains 11 residues.

The CDR3 here is CASSIVAGGPGANVLTF. The DNA of the CDR3 is TGTGCCAGTAGTATAGTAGCCGGAGGCCCTGGGGCCAACGTCCTGACTTTC. The V call is TRBV19, the J call TRBJ2-6; maybe TRBD2 (5 bases). V gave up 1 base and J gave up 2 bases, with 12 bases separating them. Germline values: CDR1 LNHDA, CDR2 SQIVND (reference sequence). The CDR3 sequence is 17 residues long.

This sequence joins TRBV11-2 and TRBJ1-3, with D unresolved. There are 15 residues in the CDR3. Germline V gene sequence: CDR1 SGHAT, CDR2 FQNNGV. The V gene lost 0 bases and the J gene lost 1 base, with 7 bases spanning the gap. The CDR3 nucleotides read TGTGCCAGCAGCTTAGAGGGAGTTTCTGGAAACACCATATATTTT. The encoded protein is CASSLEGVSGNTIYF.

This clone has just a few counts. The chain employs TRBV2 and TRBJ1-5, with 7 nucleotides matching TRBD1. Germline V gives CDR1 SNHLY, CDR2 FYNNEI. V was clipped by 4 bases and J by 1 base; unmatched bases: 4. There are 15 residues in the CDR3. The CDR3 here is CASSVSGQSNQPQHF. The CDR3 DNA follows: TGTGCCAGCAGTGTATCGGGACAGAGCAATCAGCCCCAGCATTTT.

Here the CDR3 reads CASSHSGVQETQYF. In nucleotides, the CDR3 is TGCGCCAGCAGCCACTCAGGGGTACAGGAGACCCAGTACTTC. The chain is built from TRBV4-1 and TRBJ2-5, with a possible D match to TRBD1 (6 bases). This CDR3 has 14 amino acids. Per the germline V gene, CDR1 is MGHRA and CDR2 is YSYEKL. Trimming removed 3 bases from V and 5 bases from J, with 13 bases in between.

The rearrangement joins TRBV10-1 to TRBJ2-3; 10 bases fit TRBD2. In germline, CDR1 is WNHNN, CDR2 SYGVQD (reference sequence). The CDR3 has 16 residues. V lost 1 base to trimming and J lost 2 bases; unmatched junction nucleotides: 3. Written as DNA, the CDR3 is TGCGCCAGCAGTGAGTTCGGGACTAGCGACACAGATACGCAGTATTTT. Its translation is CASSEFGTSDTDTQYF.

This clone was recorded a few times. Other DNA sequences in this specimen translate into the identical CDR3. The CDR3 here is CASSVEPENTEAFF. DNA for the CDR3: TGTGCCAGCAGCGTAGAGCCAGAGAACACTGAAGCTTTCTTT. The chain employs TRBV9 and TRBJ1-1; D unclear. CDR3 length: 14 residues. Trimming cost V 0 bases and J 1 base, with 7 bases left between them. Germline values: CDR1 SGDLS, CDR2 YYNGEE. Looking up the rest from reference TRBV9 and TRBJ1-1 gives the full variable domain: DSGVTQTPKHLITATGQRVTLRCSPRSGDLSVYWYQQSLDQGLQFLIQYYNGEERAKGNILERFSAQQFPDLHSELNLSSLELGDSALYFCASSVEPENTEAFFGQGTRLTVV.

Only a few counts were recorded for this clone. V gene TRBV6-1 combines with J gene TRBJ1-6; D is perhaps TRBD1 (5 bases). Trimming pared 10 bases from V and 4 bases from J, leaving 11 bases between. This CDR3 spans 13 amino acids. Per germline, CDR1 MNHNS and CDR2 SASEGT. In DNA, the CDR3 is TGTGCCATCGGGACTAGTTATAATTCACCCCTCCACTTT. Translated, it gives CAIGTSYNSPLHF.

The gene calls are TRBV11-2 and TRBJ2-7; D is perhaps TRBD1 or TRBD2 (5 bases each). The germline CDR1 and CDR2 sequences are SGHAT and FQNNGV. The CDR3 totals 17 residues. V lost 1 base to trimming and J lost 2 bases, with 18 bases between them. CDR3 bases: TGTGCCAGCAGCTTAGGAAGAGGCAGGGAGATCACCTACGAGCAGTACTTC. This encodes CASSLGRGREITYEQYF.

This clone turned up a few times. J is TRBJ2-5 and V is TRBV5-6, with 9 positions matching TRBD2. V trimming: 4 bases; J trimming: 4 bases; junction bases outside the gene matches: 11. The CDR3 extends over 16 amino acids. CDR1 is SGHDT, CDR2 YYEEEE, per germline. The CDR3 DNA sequence: TGTGCCAGCAGCCCCCCTTGGCGGGGGGGTGTAGAGACCCAGTACTTC. Its protein is CASSPPWRGGVETQYF.

This rearrangement joins TRBV6-1 to TRBJ2-5; D possibly corresponds to TRBD1 (6 bases). From germline, CDR1 is MNHNS and CDR2 SASEGT. The CDR3 is made up of 15 amino acids. Trimming took off 1 base at V and 3 bases at J, with 12 bases between the two ends. CDR3 in DNA: TGTGCCAGCAGTGAAGAATTAAACAGGGAAGAGACCCAGTACTTC. Protein: CASSEELNREETQYF.

V and J are TRBV5-1 and TRBJ2-3, with 12 bases lining up with TRBD2. CDR1 and CDR2 (germline): SGHRS, YFSETQ. The CDR3 is 15 residues long. V lost 4 bases and J lost 1; bases outside the gene matches: 1. This CDR3 is CASSPSGRGTDTQYF. The CDR3 DNA is TGCGCCAGCAGCCCTAGCGGGAGGGGCACAGATACGCAGTATTTT.